Below, 2 T cell receptor beta chains from the same sample are listed, as sequenced in a study of T-cell reconstitution after alpha-beta-depleted transplantation in children (dated by TCRdb to the mid-2010s). Libraries were built with PCR. Data came from an Illumina HiSeq 2500. TCR libraries were prepared with molecular barcoding, using unique molecular identifiers to normalize TCRbeta repertoire quantification. TCRdb passed the public sequencing reads through fastp at Q25 and MiXCR, retaining productive beta sequences. Each entry is one CDR3 protein sequence, shown with its most common DNA and genes. Here the sample has about 400,000 distinct CDR3 sequences; about a fifth occur a single time. The ten largest account for about 3.8% of the sample. The specimen comprised PBMCs from the stem cell graft donor, sampled from the stem cell graft. These receptors were obtained from a human donor who donated a stem cell graft to a child with acute myeloid leukemia.

The V and J genes are TRBV9 and TRBJ2-3; D perhaps matches TRBD1 (6 bases). Deletions cut 4 bases from V and 3 bases from J, with 15 bases between. Per germline, CDR1 SGDLS and CDR2 YYNGEE. This CDR3 has 15 amino acids. CDR3 coding DNA: TGTGCCAGCAGCCCACCCAGGGGCGCAACAGATACGCAGTATTTT. Translating it yields CASSPPRGATDTQYF.

This clonotype turned up a few times. The chain has TRBV5-1 and TRBJ1-1; D not resolved. The length of the CDR3 is 11 residues. Trimming cost V 9 bases and J 3 bases, with 9 bases left between them. In germline, CDR1 is SGHRS, CDR2 YFSETQ. The DNA of the CDR3 is TGCGCCACCCGTGGGGACACTGAAGCTTTCTTT. Translation gives CATRGDTEAFF. Full variable domain (missing parts from reference TRBV5-1 and TRBJ1-1): KAGVTQTPRYLIKTRGQQVTLSCSPISGHRSVSWYQQTPGQGLQFLFEYFSETQRNKGNFPGRFSGRQFSNSRSEMNVSTLELGDSALYLCATRGDTEAFFGQGTRLTVV.